Reported below is one TCR beta chain. The data derive from a study of T cells expressing NK-cell markers. Study-level background: The TCR beta repertoires originated in sorted CD3+CD56+NKG2C+, CD3+CD56+NKG2C- and CD3+CD56-NKG2C+ T cells.

The CDR3 is 15 residues long. Germline V gives CDR1 DFQATT, CDR2 SNEGSKA (reference sequence). cDNA encoding TCR beta was synthesized via 5'RACE template switching incorporating UMIs. Reprocessing the 5' RACE reads, TCRdb reports a single entry for every CDR3 protein and omits DNA. Its table lists more than 400,000 distinct CDR3 sequences. This chain connects TRBV20-1 to TRBJ1-4; the TRBD1 assignment by TCRdb is unverifiable without DNA. The sequence came from a woman between 18 and 70 years old in good health. Sequenced input: blood T cells: a sorted CD56 or NKG2C T cell subset, CD4+ or CD8+ T cells, or bulk PBMC T cells (not recorded which). CDR3 sequence reads: CSASGSGGRNEKLFF.